This T cell receptor (beta chain) was identified during a study of identical twins. This CDR3 contains 19 residues. Germline V lookup: CDR1 SGHAT, CDR2 FQNNGV. Trimming removed 1 base from V and 3 bases from J; junction bases left unmatched: 15. TCRdb analysed the 5' RACE reads with MiXCR anew, one entry per CDR3 protein. The repertoire holds a few hundred thousand distinct CDR3 sequences, roughly 9.5% seen once, with around 3.1% in the top ten. These same data were also listed under a study on yellow fever vaccine responses in identical twins.

This clonotype originated in a woman younger than 30 in good health. This chain joins TRBV11-2 and TRBJ2-3; TRBD2 agrees at 8 bases. Material for sequencing was PBMCs. CDR3 DNA sequence: TGTGCCAGCAGCTTAGGGTTTTGGGCGAGCGGGAGTGTTACAGATACGCAGTATTTT. It codes for CASSLGFWASGSVTDTQYF.